This TCR beta chain was captured by sequencing in a study of T-cell reconstitution after alpha-beta-depleted transplantation in children. Study observations and caveats: Several hundred graft clones that had expanded were reportedly the source of alpha-beta T cells about two months after transplant. T-cell numbers and diversity, one year after transplant, stemmed largely from T cells that were newly produced. Certain patients had high TCRbeta diversity at day 60, and it came from recipient T cells and thymic progenitors that survived.

Unique molecular identifiers were used in preparing the TCRbeta library. TCRdb re-called the PCR reads with MiXCR, one entry per CDR3 protein. In the table there are under 450,000 distinct CDR3 sequences, 15% to 20% of which are singletons. This clonotype was observed a few times. Its matching antigen is unknown. The clonotype comes from a boy under two years old who had a stem cell transplant for Wiskott-Aldrich syndrome, so the T cells may come from the graft donor. The specimen comprised PBMCs, mostly from graft donor cells, sampled 360 days after TCRalphabeta/CD19-depleted stem cell transplant.

CDR3 sequence reads: CASSLAPGRTYEQYF. CDR3 in DNA: TGTGCCAGCAGCTTAGCACCGGGCCGTACTTACGAGCAGTACTTC. J is TRBJ2-7 and V is TRBV7-9; no firm D call. The CDR3 sequence is 15 residues long. Germline assignment: CDR1 SEHNR and CDR2 FQNEAQ (reference sequence). The V end was cut by 0 bases, the J end by 4 bases, with 13 bases between.